This paragraph reports one TCR beta chain. TCRdb's copy holds only in-frame clones and misses some; the assay was immunoSEQ multiplex PCR. In the table there are 26,000 or so clones, 89% of which are singletons. The data derive from a study of T cell changes during pregnancy in multiple sclerosis. The CDR3 is 15 residues long. The V gene's germline CDR1 is GTSNPN and CDR2 SVGIG (reference sequence). The V end lost 0 bases, the J end lost 2 bases, and 12 bases lay between the germline ends. The source of this sequence is a female donor with multiple sclerosis, enrolled in a pregnancy study. V and J are TRBV30 and TRBJ2-3, with D hard to call. Sequenced material: CD8+ T cells from peripheral blood mononuclear cells, taken in the second trimester of pregnancy. CDR3: CAWSVGAKATDTQYF. CDR3 bases: TGTGCCTGGAGTGTAGGAGCCAAGGCCACAGATACGCAGTATTTT.